This T cell receptor beta chain emerged from a study of blood T cell repertoires in COVID-19. Study-wide background: COVID-19 samples, acute and convalescent, were from the United States, Italy and Spain.

J was trimmed by 5 bases and V by 1 base; bases with no gene match: 3. CDR1 is LGHNA and CDR2 is YNFKEQ in the germline V gene. The CDR3 extends over 14 amino acids. In the study's own analysis: Estimates of nucleated cell counts were drawn from the amplification of reference gene primers. This table comes from immunoSEQ multiplex PCR, and its TCRdb copy is limited to in-frame clones, with some not included. V and J calls and clone size are copied from that table; D and trimming were computed from the DNA. Of roughly 100,000 clones detected, 80% to 90% appear once; the ten largest clones hold about 1.7%.

The TCR originated in a man aged 80 or over with acute or convalescent COVID-19. The sequenced material came from peripheral blood. This chain uses TRBV4-2 with TRBJ1-1; 8 bases align to TRBD1. DNA of the CDR3: TGTGCCAGCAGCCAAGGGACAGGGAGGACTGAAGCTTTCTTT. It encodes CASSQGTGRTEAFF.